This is a list of T cell receptor beta chains from one sample in a study of T cell responses to AZD1222 COVID-19 vaccine. Profiled with immunoSEQ multiplex PCR; TCRdb holds only in-frame clones, not every one. Here the sample spans about 170,000 clones, approximately 95% being singletons. This specimen consisted of peripheral blood, obtained on day 0 of AZD1222 vaccination. Receptor source: an adult in good health. Both conserved end residues are part of each CDR3. A D gene is named only where the DNA matches it firmly. Expanded clones are given a class, and other clones once, few, many or no size at all.

V	J	size	D	CDR3	DNA
TRBV12-3/TRBV12-4	TRBJ1-5	once	.	CASTPRGQPQHF	TGTGCCAGCACCCCACGGGGGCAGCCCCAGCATTTT
TRBV5-5	TRBJ1-2	once	.	CASSFRQGSGYTF	TGTGCCAGCAGCTTCAGGCAGGGAAGCGGCTACACCTTC
TRBV11-1	TRBJ1-1	.	.	CASSARQVSNTEAFF	TGTGCCAGCAGCGCTAGACAGGTCTCGAACACTGAAGCTTTCTTT
TRBV14	TRBJ1-2	.	TRBD1	CASSNRDSDLGEGYTF	TGTGCCAGCAGTAACCGGGACAGTGACTTAGGGGAAGGCTACACCTTC
TRBV28	TRBJ1-2	.	.	CASSPSYGYTF	TGTGCCAGCAGCCCTAGCTATGGCTACACCTTC
TRBV19	TRBJ1-6	.	.	CASSIGTESSYNSPLHF	TGTGCCAGTAGTATAGGAACAGAGAGCTCCTATAATTCACCCCTCCACTTT
TRBV5-1	TRBJ1-1	.	.	CASSLGGYLENTEAFF	TGCGCCAGCAGCTTGGGCGGCTATCTTGAGAACACTGAAGCTTTCTTT
TRBV5-1	TRBJ1-6	once	.	CASSLLRVEDSPLHF	TGCGCCAGCAGCTTGCTAAGGGTAGAGGATTCACCCCTCCACTTT
TRBV5-1	TRBJ2-1	.	TRBD2	CASSLRLAAYNEQFF	TGCGCCAGCAGCTTAAGACTAGCGGCTTACAATGAGCAGTTCTTC
TRBV7-9	TRBJ1-5	.	.	CASSSFGFYAGNSNQPQHF	TGTGCCAGCAGCTCCTTTGGATTCTATGCAGGGAATAGCAATCAGCCCCAGCATTTT
TRBV2	TRBJ1-4	.	.	CALRDTDDFGGNEKLFF	TGTGCCCTACGGGACACCGACGATTTTGGGGGTAATGAAAAACTGTTTTTT
TRBV14	TRBJ2-3	once	.	CASSPESGRTQYF	TGTGCCAGCAGCCCCGAGTCGGGACGGACGCAGTATTTT
TRBV3-1/TRBV3-2	TRBJ1-3	.	.	CASSQASRNTIYF	TGTGCCAGCAGCCAAGCCTCTCGAAACACCATATATTTT
TRBV10-2	TRBJ1-6	.	TRBD1	CASIALPGQGTSPLHF	TGCGCCAGCATCGCTTTGCCGGGACAGGGTACTTCACCCCTCCACTTT
TRBV20-1	TRBJ1-5	.	.	CSASDNNQPQHF	TGCAGTGCTAGTGATAATAATCAGCCCCAGCATTTT
TRBV29-1	TRBJ1-1	.	.	CSVEQRMLAEAFF	TGCAGCGTCGAACAGAGAATGCTGGCTGAAGCTTTCTTT
TRBV12-3/TRBV12-4	TRBJ1-4	.	.	CASSLHHNEKLFF	TGTGCCAGCAGTTTACACCATAATGAAAAACTGTTTTTT
TRBV18	TRBJ1-5	.	.	CASSPEQVNNQPQHF	TGTGCCAGCTCACCGGAACAGGTAAACAATCAGCCCCAGCATTTT
TRBV5-1	TRBJ1-1	.	.	CASSLDSTEAFF	TGCGCCAGCAGCTTGGATAGCACAGAAGCTTTCTTT
TRBV18	TRBJ2-1	.	.	CASSPPNNEQFF	TGTGCCAGCTCACCACCGAACAATGAGCAGTTCTTC
TRBV5-8	TRBJ2-7	.	.	CASSLVGLKQYF	TGTGCCAGCAGCTTGGTAGGGTTAAAGCAGTACTTC
TRBV27	TRBJ1-1	.	.	CASTPWGGVNTEAFF	TGTGCCAGCACCCCCTGGGGAGGAGTAAACACTGAAGCTTTCTTT
TRBV12-3/TRBV12-4	TRBJ1-5	.	.	CASSFNGIQPQHF	TGTGCCAGCAGTTTTAACGGGATTCAGCCCCAGCATTTT
TRBV28	TRBJ2-7	.	.	CASSLGRGAYEQYF	TGTGCCAGCAGTTTAGGACGGGGAGCCTACGAGCAGTACTTC
TRBV5-1	TRBJ1-4	.	.	CASSRQSNEKLFF	TGCGCCAGCAGTCGGCAGTCTAATGAAAAACTGTTTTTT
TRBV6-2/TRBV6-3	TRBJ1-2	.	.	CASSYPPGPRGYTF	TGTGCCAGCAGTTACCCCCCCGGGCCTCGAGGCTACACCTTC
TRBV19	TRBJ1-4	few	.	CASRIGGASTNEKLFF	TGTGCCAGCAGAATCGGGGGCGCGTCAACTAATGAAAAACTGTTTTTT
TRBV7-9	TRBJ2-6	.	.	CASSFSRLRSAGANVLTF	TGTGCCAGCAGCTTCTCTCGTCTCCGGTCTGCTGGGGCCAACGTCCTGACTTTC
TRBV6-1	TRBJ2-1	.	TRBD2	CASSERLAGAHEQFF	TGTGCCAGCAGTGAACGCCTAGCGGGGGCTCATGAGCAGTTCTTC
TRBV7-8	TRBJ1-2	.	TRBD1	CASSLGTPGQATLGRSGYTF	TGTGCCAGCAGCTTAGGAACCCCGGGACAGGCTACCCTTGGTCGTAGTGGCTACACCTTC
TRBV15	TRBJ2-7	.	TRBD1	CATSLDRGGYEQYF	TGTGCCACCAGCTTAGACAGGGGAGGCTACGAGCAGTACTTC
TRBV14	TRBJ1-6	.	.	CASSPARVRGSPLHF	TGTGCCAGCAGCCCTGCCCGGGTCCGGGGTTCACCCCTCCACTTT
TRBV20-1	TRBJ2-1	many	.	CSASRPGLYNEQFF	TGCAGTGCTAGTCGGCCCGGCCTCTACAATGAGCAGTTCTTC
TRBV7-8	TRBJ2-7	.	TRBD1	CASSYAGTGDEQYF	TGTGCCAGCAGCTATGCTGGGACAGGGGACGAGCAGTACTTC
TRBV4-1	TRBJ2-6	.	TRBD1	CASSQPGQGLAGANVLTF	TGCGCCAGCAGCCAGCCGGGACAGGGCCTCGCTGGGGCCAACGTCCTGACTTTC
TRBV20-1	TRBJ2-7	.	.	CSASWGLKPTYEQYF	TGCAGTGCTAGTTGGGGACTCAAGCCAACCTACGAGCAGTACTTC
TRBV5-1	TRBJ1-2	.	.	CASSLGQINYGYTF	TGCGCCAGCAGCTTGGGCCAGATAAACTATGGCTACACCTTC
TRBV12-3/TRBV12-4	TRBJ1-1	.	TRBD1	CASSGQANTEAFF	TGTGCCAGCAGCGGACAGGCAAACACTGAAGCTTTCTTT
TRBV4-1	TRBJ2-7	.	.	CASSFSYGGGYEQYF	TGCGCCAGCAGCTTCAGCTATGGAGGAGGTTACGAGCAGTACTTC
TRBV27	TRBJ1-6	.	TRBD1	CASSLAGQGYSPLHF	TGTGCCAGCAGTTTGGCGGGACAGGGGTATTCACCCCTCCACTTT
TRBV6-5	TRBJ1-2	.	.	CASSYSLGGADGYTF	TGTGCCAGCAGTTACTCGTTGGGGGGGGCGGATGGCTACACCTTC
TRBV6-5	TRBJ2-1	few	.	CASSYLAGSSYNEQFF	TGTGCCAGCAGTTACTTGGCGGGGAGCTCCTACAATGAGCAGTTCTTC
TRBV7-9	TRBJ2-2	.	TRBD1	CASGSQGAGTGELFF	TGTGCCAGCGGTAGCCAGGGGGCGGGCACCGGGGAGCTGTTTTTT
TRBV12-3/TRBV12-4	TRBJ2-1	.	.	CASSLQGHNEQFF	TGTGCCAGCAGTTTACAGGGCCACAATGAGCAGTTCTTC